This T cell receptor (beta chain) was found in a study of blood T cell repertoires in COVID-19 (TCRdb year 2020). For the study in its entirety: The collaborator samples originated in the United States, Italy and Spain and spanned the acute and convalescent phases of COVID-19. The prospective study material was composed of cDNA or gDNA derived from T cells, B-cell-depleted T cells, or PBMCs. Subjects who had been exposed to COVID-19, were actively infected with it, or had recovered from it provided the deeply sampled blood TCRbeta repertoires that made up the dataset. The repertoires were released in a freely available public database meant as a resource for research on the immune response to SARS-CoV-2. The samples were drawn from two sources: the first 160 participants of the ongoing ImmuneRACE study, and about 1,300 subjects contributed by 6 global collaborators. Nearly every sample came with metadata listing a de-identified subject ID, COVID-19 status, age in years and sex. Where available, HLA class I and class II types were obtained from metadata supplied by the sample provider rather than from assay-based typing.

This clone has just one count. There is no known antigen for this receptor. Nothing much larger sits one base from this clone, and base qualities are not available. Each collaborating institution followed its own protocols to collect whole blood in K2EDTA tubes. For TCRbeta analysis, collaborators shipped samples in one of three forms: frozen whole blood, isolated PBMCs, or DNA extracted from either of those sample types. The immunoSEQ Assay, a bias-controlled multiplex PCR, was used to amplify TCRbeta CDR3 regions from genomic DNA. The authors' pipeline ran thus. The number of nucleated cells in each sample was estimated from the amplification of reference gene primers within the assay. Sequence reads were collapsed and filtered to measure the absolute abundance of every unique TCRbeta CDR3 rearrangement. Productive Simpson clonality was computed per sample as the square root of Simpson's diversity index over productive rearrangements. What TCRdb holds here is the immuneACCESS table cut down to in-frame rearrangements. Part of the clones is not present; checked against another copy, under half of the missing clones reflect an unresolved V gene, and the others are unexplained. V, J and clone size reflect that table, while D and trimming were determined from the DNA. The sample has 75,000 to 95,000 clones on record, 85% to 90% of them singletons. Together, the top ten hold about 4.8% of the sample.

After removal of 4 bases from V and 6 bases from J, the junction retains 6 bases not matched to a gene. CDR1 and CDR2 are read off the germline V gene as KGHSY and FQNENV. Inclusive of the bounding cysteine and phenylalanine, the CDR3 is 15 residues long. The retained sequence is limited to the CDR3, 45 bases, with the frame set at the first base. Beyond this particular receptor, the publication reports: The quantity of clinical and demographic metadata differed by source and by participant and was supplied without curation.

The chain was built from TRBV16 and TRBJ1-6; 7 bases in between match TRBD1. This clonotype was obtained from a man aged 50-59 years with active COVID-19. The specimen sequenced was peripheral blood. The CDR3 loop reads CASSPEDRTNSPLHF. The bases are TGTGCCAGCAGCCCGGAGGACAGGACTAATTCACCCCTCCACTTT.